These 15 T cell receptor beta chains were sequenced from one sample in a study of tumor-infiltrating lymphocytes in localized non-small cell lung cancer. Method: immunoSEQ multiplex PCR; TCRdb's copy keeps in-frame clones and lacks some. This sample has around 15,000 clones, with approximately 70% found just once. The sequencing sample was made of lung tumor tissue. These receptors came from a human donor with non-small cell lung cancer.

This chain joins TRBV19 and TRBJ1-2; D not certain. This CDR3 is built from 13 residues. The V and J ends lost 2 bases and 8 bases respectively, with 12 bases between them. Germline assignment: CDR1 LNHDA and CDR2 SQIVND (reference sequence). The CDR3 protein is CASSIWGADGYTF. CDR3 nucleotide sequence: TGTGCCAGTAGTATATGGGGAGCCGACGGCTACACCTTC.

The chain is built from TRBV7-8 and TRBJ2-7; 14 bases match TRBD2. Germline V gives CDR1 SGHVS, CDR2 FQNEAQ. Trimming removed 6 bases from V and 6 bases from J; junction bases left unmatched: 10. The CDR3 is 16 residues long. The CDR3 loop is CASSTGLAGVKGEQYF. DNA for the CDR3: TGTGCCAGCAGTACGGGACTAGCGGGGGTCAAAGGCGAGCAGTACTTC. Based on the CDR3 plus reference TRBV7-8 and TRBJ2-7, the full variable domain is GAGVSQSPRYKVAKRGQDVALRCDPISGHVSLFWYQQALGQGPEFLTYFQNEAQLDKSGLPSDRFFAERPEGSVSTLKIQRTQQEDSAVYLCASSTGLAGVKGEQYFGPGTRLTVT.

The rearrangement uses TRBV5-1 and TRBJ2-1; 12 bases fit TRBD1. This CDR3 has 18 amino acids. The germline gives CDR1 SGHRS, CDR2 YFSETQ. V shed 3 bases, J shed 6 bases, and the junction held 13 bases outside the gene matches. The CDR3 is CASSSGQGAPKSRNEQFF. The CDR3 DNA reads as TGCGCCAGCAGCTCGGGACAGGGGGCGCCGAAATCCCGCAATGAGCAGTTCTTC.

The CDR3 sequence: CASSRDTGGGNTIYF. The CDR3 DNA is TGTGCCAGCAGCCGCGATACAGGGGGCGGAAACACCATATATTTT. This chain uses TRBV7-2 with TRBJ1-3; TRBD1 matches at 9 bases. Losses at the gene ends were 5 bases for V and 4 bases for J; bases not matched to a gene: 6. This CDR3 is built from 15 residues. CDR1 is SGHTA and CDR2 is FQGNSA in the germline V gene.

A few counts support this clone. The chain couples TRBV6-6 to TRBJ1-4; D is undetermined. The V and J ends lost 5 bases and 6 bases respectively, with 4 bases between them. Germline CDR1 MNHNY, CDR2 SVGAGI (reference sequence). This CDR3 has 11 amino acids. The CDR3 sequence is CASSTDEKLFF. The CDR3 DNA is TGTGCCAGCAGTACTGATGAAAAACTGTTTTTT.

The chain is built from TRBV19 and TRBJ2-3; 9 bases map to TRBD1. The length of the CDR3 is 13 residues. Germline V CDR1 and CDR2: LNHDA, SQIVND (reference sequence). The V segment lost 8 bases and the J segment 4 bases; nucleotides outside the gene matches: 4. In DNA, the CDR3 is TGTGCCAGTTGGGACAGGGTTTCAGATACGCAGTATTTT. Its translation is CASWDRVSDTQYF.

The J gene is TRBJ1-3, the V gene TRBV7-2, with D hard to call. Germline assignment: CDR1 SGHTA and CDR2 FQGNSA. V lost 0 bases to trimming and J lost 4 bases, with 13 bases between them. The CDR3 runs to 16 residues. The CDR3 here is CASSLALGGVGNTIYF. The CDR3 nucleotides are TGTGCCAGCAGCTTAGCGCTGGGCGGGGTGGGAAACACCATATATTTT.

The V gene is TRBV5-1, the J gene TRBJ2-1; 11 bases are a match to TRBD2. The CDR3 length is 14 residues. Germline CDR1 SGHRS, CDR2 YFSETQ. V trimming: 8 bases; J trimming: 7 bases; junction bases outside the gene matches: 8. The CDR3 sequence: CASRPLAGDNEQFF. CDR3 nucleotides: TGCGCCAGTAGGCCACTAGCGGGGGATAATGAGCAGTTCTTC.

This clone turned up a few times. This chain uses TRBV6-5 with TRBJ1-1; 7 bases agree with TRBD1. In germline, CDR1 is MNHEY, CDR2 SVGAGI. There are 16 residues in the CDR3. The V segment lost 0 bases and the J segment 4 bases; nucleotides outside the gene matches: 8. As DNA, the CDR3 is TGTGCCAGCAGTTACTCGTCTACAGGGGATATCACTGAAGCTTTCTTT. This sequence encodes CASSYSSTGDITEAFF.

The CDR3 DNA reads as TGTGCCACCAGGCTACCGACTAGCGGGAAGAACACCGGGGAGCTGTTTTTT. This gives the protein CATRLPTSGKNTGELFF. J is TRBJ2-2 and V is TRBV14, with 11 bases fitting TRBD2. Germline V gives CDR1 SGHDN, CDR2 FVKESK. V was pared by 10 bases and J by 1 base, with 11 bases of the junction left unmatched. The CDR3 runs to 17 residues. The variable domain in full, completed from reference TRBV14 and TRBJ2-2, reads EAGVTQFPSHSVIEKGQTVTLRCDPISGHDNLYWYRRVMGKEIKFLLHFVKESKQDESGMPNNRFLAERTGGTYSTLKVQPAELEDSGVYFCATRLPTSGKNTGELFFGEGSRLTVL.

This clone appeared once. The rearrangement joins TRBV5-4 to TRBJ2-5; D is ambiguous. Germline V lookup: CDR1 SGHNT, CDR2 YYREEE (reference sequence). The V and J ends lost 2 bases and 3 bases respectively, with 8 bases between them. The CDR3 runs 13 residues. This CDR3 reads CASSFGLEETQYF. The CDR3 region has the DNA TGTGCCAGCAGCTTCGGCCTAGAAGAGACCCAGTACTTC.

This chain connects TRBV5-1 to TRBJ1-5; D unclear. CDR1 and CDR2 (germline): SGHRS, YFSETQ. V was cut by 4 bases and J by 4 bases, with 9 bases left in between. The CDR3 totals 13 residues. CDR3 DNA sequence: TGCGCCAGCAGCCCGGAAGGGAATCAGCCCCAGCATTTT. Amino acid sequence: CASSPEGNQPQHF.

The chain uses TRBV7-9 and TRBJ2-1; tentatively, D is TRBD1 or TRBD2 (5 bases each). This CDR3 is built from 17 residues. The germline V and J ends were trimmed by 5 bases and 0 bases, with 17 bases remaining between them. Germline V gives CDR1 SEHNR, CDR2 FQNEAQ (reference sequence). The CDR3 is CASSPWGFGSSYNEQFF. The CDR3 nucleotides are TGTGCCAGCAGCCCCTGGGGGTTCGGCAGCTCCTACAATGAGCAGTTCTTC.

The chain couples TRBV7-2 to TRBJ1-3; maybe TRBD1 (5 bases). This CDR3 contains 18 residues. Trimming removed 1 base from V and 7 bases from J, with 23 bases in between. Germline loops: CDR1 SGHTA, CDR2 FQGNSA. CDR3 residues: CASSLEGRAAGSRNTIYF. CDR3 coding DNA: TGTGCCAGCAGCTTAGAGGGGCGAGCGGCCGGCTCAAGGAACACCATATATTTT.

This clone was seen a handful of times. This chain joins TRBV19 and TRBJ2-1; possibly TRBD1 or TRBD2 for D (5 bases each). CDR3 size: 14 residues. Germline values: CDR1 LNHDA, CDR2 SQIVND (reference sequence). V was pared by 3 bases and J by 0 bases, with 6 bases between. The DNA for the CDR3 is TGTGCCAGTAGTATCGGGACCTCCTACAATGAGCAGTTCTTC. Encoded protein: CASSIGTSYNEQFF.